This entry describes one T cell receptor (beta chain). The data belong to a study of control samples from healthy donors and cancer patients. The CDR3 contains 13 residues. The germline V gene encodes CDR1 KGHSH and CDR2 LQKENI. V dropped 6 bases and J dropped 4 bases, with 12 bases sitting between them. Clones were sequenced by immunoSEQ multiplex PCR, and TCRdb holds only the in-frame ones, with some missing. The data hold roughly 130,000 clones, with about 94% observed a single time. Sequenced sample: blood. This chain uses TRBV18 with TRBJ1-2; no definite D call. The TCR comes from a young man in good health. CDR3 bases: TGTGCCAGCTCGCCGCCGGGTCCCTATGGCTACACCTTC. As protein: CASSPPGPYGYTF.